Listed here are 21 T cell receptor beta chains from one sample, sequenced in a study of identical twins. A single record per CDR3 protein comes from TCRdb applying MiXCR to the 5' RACE reads. The sample shows 640,000 or so distinct CDR3 sequences, 6% to 6.5% of them seen only once. The sequenced material came from naive T cells sorted from blood. The receptors here all came from a man between 18 and 29 years old in good health.

This clonotype was picked up a small number of times. V and J are TRBV7-9 and TRBJ2-7, with D perhaps matching TRBD2 (6 bases). Trimming took off 10 bases at V and 5 bases at J, with 18 bases between the two ends. The germline V gene has CDR1 SEHNR and CDR2 FQNEAQ (reference sequence). The CDR3 is made up of 13 amino acids. CDR3 sequence reads: CAITSGEFDEQYF. In DNA, the CDR3 is TGTGCCATTACATCGGGGGAGTTCGACGAGCAGTACTTC.

The table lists this clonotype with a few counts. The CDR3 sequence: CASSFPATLAGGYNEQFF. The CDR3 coding sequence is TGTGCCAGCAGTTTCCCCGCCACCCTAGCGGGAGGGTACAATGAGCAGTTCTTC. The V call is TRBV6-5, the J call TRBJ2-1; 12 bases match TRBD2. The CDR3 spans 18 residues. Germline CDR1 reads MNHEY; CDR2 reads SVGAGI. V shed 4 bases, J shed 4 bases, and the junction held 11 bases outside the gene matches.

In this sample, this clonotype turned up a few times. This rearrangement joins TRBV14 to TRBJ2-2; D gene ambiguous. CDR3 length equals 15 residues. Germline CDR1 SGHDN, CDR2 FVKESK. V lost 4 bases and J lost 7, with 16 bases in between. The CDR3 DNA is TGTGCCAGCAGCCGGACCACGGAGCGTGGCGGGGAGCTGTTTTTT. Protein product: CASSRTTERGGELFF.

Note on this clonotype: A much larger clone differs by one base, so this may be a read error. The conserved phenylalanine or tryptophan is not found at the CDR3 terminus, so this likely reflects a read error. The chain is built from TRBV6-1 and TRBJ2-5; the D gene is possibly TRBD1 (6 bases). V was clipped by 6 bases and J by 3 bases, with 14 bases between them. CDR1 MNHNS and CDR2 SASEGT come from the germline V gene. CDR3 size: 14 residues. The CDR3 DNA is TGTGCCAGCAGCGAACAGGGTGGGAAAGAGACCCAGTACTGC. Its protein product is CASSEQGGKETQYC.

The chain is built from TRBV3-1 and TRBJ2-2; D is undetermined. Trimming took off 1 base at V and 5 bases at J, with 14 bases between the two ends. CDR3 length: 16 residues. Germline V gene lookup returns CDR1 LGHDT and CDR2 YNNKEL (reference sequence). DNA of the CDR3: TGTGCCAGCAGCCAAGTTGTCTCGGCGACGACCGGGGAGCTGTTTTTT. It encodes CASSQVVSATTGELFF.

This clonotype was observed at least ten times. The chain is built from TRBV7-9 and TRBJ2-1; D remains ambiguous. V was clipped by 5 bases and J by 0 bases, with 11 bases between them. This CDR3 region has 15 residues. Germline CDR1 reads SEHNR; CDR2 reads FQNEAQ (reference sequence). As DNA, the CDR3 is TGTGCCAGCAGCGCTGGGAATGGCTCCTACAATGAGCAGTTCTTC. It encodes CASSAGNGSYNEQFF. Combining the CDR3 with reference TRBV7-9 and TRBJ2-1 gives the whole variable domain DTGVSQNPRHKITKRGQNVTFRCDPISEHNRLYWYRQTLGQGPEFLTYFQNEAQLEKSRLLSDRFSAERPKGSFSTLEIQRTEQGDSAMYLCASSAGNGSYNEQFFGPGTRLTVL.

This clonotype was recorded a few times. The rearrangement links TRBV7-6 to TRBJ2-7; TRBD2 agrees at 14 bases. Germline V gene data show CDR1 as SGHVS and CDR2 as FNYEAQ. CDR3 size: 16 residues. Unmatched junction bases numbered 6, after V lost 4 bases and J lost 4 bases. The CDR3 coding sequence is TGTGCCAGCAGCTCAGGGGGACTAGCGGGAGTGTACGAGCAGTACTTC. Protein sequence: CASSSGGLAGVYEQYF. Full variable domain (missing parts from reference TRBV7-6 and TRBJ2-7): GAGVSQSPRYKVTKRGQDVALRCDPISGHVSLYWYRQALGQGPEFLTYFNYEAQQDKSGLPNDRFSAERPEGSISTLTIQRTEQRDSAMYRCASSSGGLAGVYEQYFGPGTRLTVT.

This clonotype has ten or more counts. The chain is built from TRBV12-3 or TRBV12-4 and TRBJ2-5; 7 positions match TRBD2. V gave up 7 bases and J gave up 5 bases; unmatched junction bases: 13. The CDR3 is 15 amino acids. DNA for the CDR3: TGTGCCAGCACCCCGGTTGGCCACGGGGGGGAGACCCAGTACTTC. Translation gives CASTPVGHGGETQYF.

This clonotype was detected ten times or more. The rearrangement uses TRBV12-3 or TRBV12-4 and TRBJ2-1; D is uncertain. Trimming cost V 6 bases and J 12 bases, with 12 bases left between them. The CDR3 is 11 amino acids. This CDR3 reads CASSNPSAQFF. CDR3 coding DNA: TGTGCCAGCAGCAACCCATCGGCGCAGTTCTTC.

This clonotype was seen a handful of times. The chain has TRBV7-2 and TRBJ2-6; D not resolved. V lost 8 bases and J 0 bases, leaving 8 bases between the germline ends. The CDR3 has 14 residues. Germline CDR1 and CDR2: SGHTA and FQGNSA. The CDR3 nucleotides read TGTGCCAGCCTCGAGTTCTCTGGGGCCAACGTCCTGACTTTC. Translating gives CASLEFSGANVLTF.

This clonotype was seen at least ten times. The V and J genes are TRBV12-3 or TRBV12-4 and TRBJ1-1; the D gene is possibly TRBD1 (5 bases). This CDR3 contains 14 residues. With 7 bases removed from V and 1 base from J, the gap between germline ends came to 13 bases. This CDR3 reads CASTSQGSNTEAFF. The DNA of the CDR3 is TGTGCCAGCACTTCCCAGGGCTCGAACACTGAAGCTTTCTTT.

This clonotype was recorded many times. The rearrangement links TRBV20-1 to TRBJ2-5; maybe TRBD2 (6 bases). The V end lost 3 bases, the J end lost 5 bases, and 22 bases lay between the germline ends. The CDR3 is made up of 16 amino acids. Germline CDR1 reads DFQATT; CDR2 reads SNEGSKA (reference sequence). The CDR3, as DNA: TGCAGTGCTAGTCCCGTACTAGCTCTTGTGGAGGAGACCCAGTACTTC. Translated, it gives CSASPVLALVEETQYF.

Many counts were recorded for this clonotype. The chain is built from TRBV3-1 and TRBJ2-3; D is unresolved. The CDR3 loop spans 14 amino acids. Trimming removed 1 base from V and 6 bases from J, with 11 bases in between. Germline assignment: CDR1 LGHDT and CDR2 YNNKEL (reference sequence). The CDR3 spells CASSQGRLRDTQYF. The DNA of the CDR3 is TGTGCCAGCAGCCAAGGACGCCTAAGGGATACGCAGTATTTT.

The V call is TRBV11-2, the J call TRBJ2-3; 10 nucleotides match TRBD1. The germline CDR1 and CDR2 sequences are SGHAT and FQNNGV. This CDR3 spans 17 amino acids. V lost 6 bases to trimming and J lost 6 bases; unmatched junction nucleotides: 15. Here the CDR3 reads CASRSFRQGATWDTQYF. CDR3 coding DNA: TGTGCCAGCAGGAGTTTCAGACAGGGGGCAACGTGGGATACGCAGTATTTT. Variable domain in full (rest from reference TRBV11-2 and TRBJ2-3): EAGVAQSPRYKIIEKRQSVAFWCNPISGHATLYWYQQILGQGPKLLIQFQNNGVVDDSQLPKDRFSAERLKGVDSTLKIQPAKLEDSAVYLCASRSFRQGATWDTQYFGPGTRLTVL.

This clonotype occurred many times. The V gene is TRBV12-3 or TRBV12-4, the J gene TRBJ2-1, with D possibly being TRBD2 (6 bases). Trimming removed 3 bases from V and 11 bases from J, with 11 bases in between. The CDR3 consists of 12 residues. The CDR3 DNA reads as TGTGCCAGCAGTTTCTCCGGCGGGAAGCAGTTCTTC. Translation gives CASSFSGGKQFF.

At least ten counts were recorded for this clonotype. This chain uses TRBV12-3 or TRBV12-4 with TRBJ2-3; 13 bases align to TRBD2. J gave up 3 bases and V 2 bases, and 8 bases lay outside the gene matches. This CDR3 is 18 amino acids long. This CDR3 is CASSLRTTSGRATDTQYF. As DNA, the CDR3 is TGTGCCAGCAGTTTACGGACCACTAGCGGGAGGGCAACAGATACGCAGTATTTT.

Only a few counts were recorded for this clonotype. This chain uses TRBV10-3 with TRBJ2-1; no definite D call. The CDR3 has 12 residues. V dropped 8 bases and J dropped 5 bases, with 10 bases sitting between them. The germline gives CDR1 ENHRY, CDR2 SYGVKD. The CDR3 sequence is CAIGRANNEQFF. CDR3 coding DNA: TGTGCCATCGGAAGAGCCAACAATGAGCAGTTCTTC.

This clonotype was picked up a small number of times. This rearrangement joins TRBV30 to TRBJ1-3; 11 bases match TRBD1. Germline values: CDR1 GTSNPN, CDR2 SVGIG (reference sequence). V lost 5 bases, J lost 7 bases, and 7 bases stayed unmatched. The CDR3 covers 14 residues. CDR3 nucleotides: TGTGCCTGGGAATTCGGGACAGGGGGGAACACCATATATTTT. Protein product: CAWEFGTGGNTIYF.

This clonotype was found a few times. V usage is TRBV7-9 and J usage is TRBJ2-3, with D hard to call. Trimming stripped 3 bases from V and 5 bases from J, with 12 bases between. Germline CDR1 reads SEHNR; CDR2 reads FQNEAQ (reference sequence). This CDR3 has 14 amino acids. This CDR3 is CASSFVLAQDTQYF. The DNA for the CDR3 is TGTGCCAGCAGCTTCGTATTAGCCCAAGATACGCAGTATTTT.

This clonotype has only a few counts. V usage is TRBV7-2 and J usage is TRBJ2-1; possible D gene TRBD2, 6 bases. V lost 5 bases and J 1 base, leaving 18 bases between the germline ends. CDR1 is SGHTA and CDR2 is FQGNSA in the germline V gene. The CDR3 totals 17 residues. This CDR3 is CASSPTGTPVSYNEQFF. The CDR3 nucleotides read TGTGCCAGCAGCCCGACCGGGACTCCCGTATCCTACAATGAGCAGTTCTTC.

A few counts support this clonotype. The chain has TRBV12-3 or TRBV12-4 and TRBJ1-6, with 7 positions matching TRBD1. The CDR3 spans 17 residues. Trimming removed 5 bases from V and 0 bases from J; junction bases left unmatched: 7. Here the CDR3 reads CASSPTGVDSYNSPLHF. CDR3 nucleotides: TGTGCCAGCAGTCCTACAGGGGTTGACTCCTATAATTCACCCCTCCACTTT.